The TCR beta chain under discussion was sequenced for a study of blood T cell repertoires in COVID-19. Overall study: Samples representing acute and convalescent COVID-19 were sourced from the United States, Italy and Spain.

Trimming stripped 4 bases from V and 8 bases from J, with 5 bases between. This CDR3 has 11 residues. CDR1 is MGHDK, CDR2 SYGVNS, per germline. Original processing notes: Reference gene primer amplification yielded estimated nucleated cell counts. The method was immunoSEQ multiplex PCR; TCRdb's version includes in-frame clones alone and lacks a portion of them. V and J calls and clone size come straight from that table; D and trimming were deduced from the DNA. This sample carries roughly 250,000 clones, under 90% of them seen once, and the ten largest clones take 2.5% to 3%. There are a few counts of this clone.

The sample consisted of peripheral blood. This clonotype originated in a woman aged 55-75 years with active or convalescent COVID-19. The V and J genes are TRBV25-1 and TRBJ1-4; D unresolved. CDR3 coding DNA: TGTGCCAGCAGTGCGGGGGAAAAACTGTTTTTT. Translating gives CASSAGEKLFF.